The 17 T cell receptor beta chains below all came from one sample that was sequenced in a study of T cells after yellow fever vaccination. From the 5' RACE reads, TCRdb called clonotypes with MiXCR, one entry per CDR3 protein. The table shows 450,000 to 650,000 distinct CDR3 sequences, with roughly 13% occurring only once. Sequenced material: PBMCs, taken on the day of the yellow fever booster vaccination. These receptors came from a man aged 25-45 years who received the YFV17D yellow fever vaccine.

This CDR3 is CASSPRRLAGDTDTQYF. The CDR3 bases are TGTGCCAGCTCACCCCGTCGACTAGCGGGTGACACAGATACGCAGTATTTT. The chain employs TRBV18 and TRBJ2-3, with 10 bases identical to TRBD2. The V gene end was trimmed by 3 bases and the J gene end by 2 bases; junction bases not matched to a gene: 8. Per the germline V gene, CDR1 is KGHSH and CDR2 is LQKENI. The CDR3 consists of 17 residues.

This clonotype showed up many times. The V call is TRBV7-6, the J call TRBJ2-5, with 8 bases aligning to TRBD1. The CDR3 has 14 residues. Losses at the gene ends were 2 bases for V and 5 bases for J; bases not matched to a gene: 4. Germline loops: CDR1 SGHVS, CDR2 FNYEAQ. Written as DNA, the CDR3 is TGTGCCAGCAGCTTACAGGGGGCACGGGAGACCCAGTACTTC. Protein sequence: CASSLQGARETQYF.

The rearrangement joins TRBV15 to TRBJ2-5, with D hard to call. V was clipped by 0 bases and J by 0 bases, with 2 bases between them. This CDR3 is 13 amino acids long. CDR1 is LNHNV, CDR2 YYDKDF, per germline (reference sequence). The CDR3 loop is CATSRENQETQYF. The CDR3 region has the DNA TGTGCCACCAGCAGAGAGAACCAAGAGACCCAGTACTTC.

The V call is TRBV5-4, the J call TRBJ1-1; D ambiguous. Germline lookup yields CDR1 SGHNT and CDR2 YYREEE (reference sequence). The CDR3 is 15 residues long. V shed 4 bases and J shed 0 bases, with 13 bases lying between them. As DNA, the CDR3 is TGTGCCAGCAGCCTGGGGTTCTCCCTGAACACTGAAGCTTTCTTT. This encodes CASSLGFSLNTEAFF.

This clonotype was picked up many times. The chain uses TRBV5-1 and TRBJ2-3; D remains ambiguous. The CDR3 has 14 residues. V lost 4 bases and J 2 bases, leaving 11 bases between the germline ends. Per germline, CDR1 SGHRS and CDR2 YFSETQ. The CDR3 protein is CASSQDRPTDTQYF. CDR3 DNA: TGCGCCAGCAGCCAGGACCGACCCACAGATACGCAGTATTTT.

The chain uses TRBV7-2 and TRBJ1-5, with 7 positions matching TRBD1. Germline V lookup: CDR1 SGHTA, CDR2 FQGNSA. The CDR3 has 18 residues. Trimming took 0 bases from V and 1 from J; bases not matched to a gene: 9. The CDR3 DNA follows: TGTGCCAGCAGCTTAGCCACAGGGGCTATAGGGAGCAATCAGCCCCAGCATTTT. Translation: CASSLATGAIGSNQPQHF.

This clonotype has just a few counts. The CDR3 DNA follows: TGCAGTGCTACAGTGGCCGGGACCTCTAACTATGGCTACACCTTC. Translating it yields CSATVAGTSNYGYTF. V gene TRBV20-1 combines with J gene TRBJ1-2; D might be TRBD1 (5 bases). This CDR3 region has 15 residues. Trimming cost V 4 bases and J 0 bases, with 15 bases left between them. The germline V gene has CDR1 DFQATT and CDR2 SNEGSKA (reference sequence).

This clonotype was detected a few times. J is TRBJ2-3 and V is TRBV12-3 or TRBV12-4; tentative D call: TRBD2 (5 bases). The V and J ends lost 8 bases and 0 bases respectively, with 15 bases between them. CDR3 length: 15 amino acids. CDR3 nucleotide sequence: TGTGCCAGCCACGTGGGAGTGTCTAGCACAGATACGCAGTATTTT. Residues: CASHVGVSSTDTQYF.

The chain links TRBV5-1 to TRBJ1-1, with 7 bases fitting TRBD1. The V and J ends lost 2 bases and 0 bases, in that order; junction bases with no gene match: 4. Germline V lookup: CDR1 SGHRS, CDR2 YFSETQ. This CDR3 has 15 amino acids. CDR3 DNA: TGCGCCAGCAGCTTACAGGGGACCTTGAACACTGAAGCTTTCTTT. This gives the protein CASSLQGTLNTEAFF.

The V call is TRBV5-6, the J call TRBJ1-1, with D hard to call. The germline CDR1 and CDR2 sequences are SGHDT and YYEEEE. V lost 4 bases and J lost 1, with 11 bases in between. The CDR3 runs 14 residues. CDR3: CASSPYGPNTEAFF. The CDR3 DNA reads TGTGCCAGCAGCCCGTACGGCCCGAACACTGAAGCTTTCTTT.

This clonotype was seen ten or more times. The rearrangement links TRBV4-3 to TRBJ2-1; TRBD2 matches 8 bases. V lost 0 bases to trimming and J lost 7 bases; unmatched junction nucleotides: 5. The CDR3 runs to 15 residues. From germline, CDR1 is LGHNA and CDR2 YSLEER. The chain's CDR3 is CASSQDSGGWNEQFF. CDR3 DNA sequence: TGCGCCAGCAGCCAAGACAGCGGGGGCTGGAATGAGCAGTTCTTC.

CDR3 protein: CATSDSRGQETQYF. The DNA of the CDR3 is TGTGCCACCAGTGATTCCAGGGGGCAAGAGACCCAGTACTTC. The chain couples TRBV24-1 to TRBJ2-5, with 7 positions matching TRBD1. The CDR3 spans 14 residues. The germline V gene encodes CDR1 KGHDR and CDR2 SFDVKD. V gave up 2 bases and J gave up 2 bases; unmatched junction bases: 1.

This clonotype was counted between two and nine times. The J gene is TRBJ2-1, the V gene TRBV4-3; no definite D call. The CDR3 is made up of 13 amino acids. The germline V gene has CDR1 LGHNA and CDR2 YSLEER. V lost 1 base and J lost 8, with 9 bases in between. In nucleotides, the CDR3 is TGCGCCAGCAGCCAAGTTGCCATCGATGAGCAGTTCTTC. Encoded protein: CASSQVAIDEQFF.

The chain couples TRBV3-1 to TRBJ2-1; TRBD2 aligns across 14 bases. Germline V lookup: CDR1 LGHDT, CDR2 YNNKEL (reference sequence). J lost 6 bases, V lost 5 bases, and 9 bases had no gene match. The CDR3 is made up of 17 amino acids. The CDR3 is CASSGKGLAGVLNEQFF. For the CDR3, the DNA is TGTGCCAGCAGCGGGAAGGGACTAGCGGGAGTACTCAATGAGCAGTTCTTC.

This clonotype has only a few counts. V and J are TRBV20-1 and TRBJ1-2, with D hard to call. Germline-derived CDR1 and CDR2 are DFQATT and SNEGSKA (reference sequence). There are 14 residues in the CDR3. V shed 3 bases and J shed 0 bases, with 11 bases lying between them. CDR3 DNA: TGCAGTGCTAGTCTCGGAGCCTCTAACTATGGCTACACCTTC. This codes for CSASLGASNYGYTF.

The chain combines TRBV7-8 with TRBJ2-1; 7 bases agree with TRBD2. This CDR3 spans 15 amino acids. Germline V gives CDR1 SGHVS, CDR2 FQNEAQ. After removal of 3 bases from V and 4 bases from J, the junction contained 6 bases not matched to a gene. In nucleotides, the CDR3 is TGTGCCAGCAGCTTTCTCTCGGGAGGATACAATGAGCAGTTCTTC. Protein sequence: CASSFLSGGYNEQFF.

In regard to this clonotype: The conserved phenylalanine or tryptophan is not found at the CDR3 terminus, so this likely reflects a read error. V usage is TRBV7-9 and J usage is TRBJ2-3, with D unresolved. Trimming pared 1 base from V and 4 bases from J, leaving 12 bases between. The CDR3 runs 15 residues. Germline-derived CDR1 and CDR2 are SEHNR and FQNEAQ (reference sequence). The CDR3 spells CASSLDSGLADTQYC. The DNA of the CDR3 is TGTGCCAGCAGCTTAGATTCCGGGCTTGCAGATACGCAGTATTGT.